The clone carrying this T cell receptor beta chain was counted only a few times. Its antigen is undetermined. The beta constant-region primer was an equimolar mix of two oligonucleotides covering TRBC1 and TRBC2. The ligated cDNA underwent four PCR rounds using SP2 and nested alpha and beta constant-region primers. TCRdb re-derived calls from the UMI-ligation and nested PCR reads in MiXCR, one entry per CDR3 protein. The profile shows under 150,000 distinct CDR3 sequences, approximately 20% of them singletons. Cells stained for CD3, CD4, CD8, CD45RA, CD27 and viability were sorted into four CD45RA/CD27 subsets. This entry comes from a study of naive and memory T cell subsets. Study-wide findings and caveats: Possibly reflecting memory cells re-expressing CD45RA, a few larger clonotypes occurred in naive repertoires, especially CD8. Each distinct alpha or beta sequence counts as one clonotype.

In germline, CDR1 is SEHNR, CDR2 FQNEAQ (reference sequence). The V gene end was trimmed by 5 bases and the J gene end by 8 bases; junction bases not matched to a gene: 15. The CDR3 runs 17 residues. The sequencing input was naive CD8+ T cells from blood. The TCR comes from a human donor in good health. This chain joins TRBV7-9 and TRBJ2-1; 10 bases agree with TRBD1. The CDR3 here is CASSQRGQGSSSDEQFF. The DNA of the CDR3 is TGTGCCAGCAGCCAACGGGGACAGGGGTCCTCGAGCGATGAGCAGTTCTTC.